A single sample is the source of the 28 T cell receptor beta chains below, sequenced in a study of blood T cell repertoires in COVID-19. The data were produced by immunoSEQ multiplex PCR, yet TCRdb's version contains in-frame clones alone and is incomplete. The data contain about 240,000 clones, around nine tenths of them singletons. The sequenced sample consisted of peripheral blood. The receptor source for this set is a man aged 25-45 years with COVID-19, enrolled during active disease.

This clone turned up a few times. The chain has TRBV10-1 and TRBJ2-7; 7 nucleotides line up with TRBD1. Losses at the gene ends were 0 bases for V and 2 bases for J; bases not matched to a gene: 1. CDR1 is WNHNN and CDR2 is SYGVQD in the germline V gene (reference sequence). CDR3 size: 14 residues. The CDR3 sequence: CASSESTGTYEQYF. The CDR3 coding sequence is TGCGCCAGCAGTGAGTCGACAGGGACCTACGAGCAGTACTTC.

CDR3 loop: CATEHKSPGHEGRNSPLHF. For the CDR3, the DNA is TGTGCCACCGAGCACAAGAGTCCGGGACACGAAGGGCGGAATTCACCCCTCCACTTT. This chain joins TRBV19 and TRBJ1-6; D possibly corresponds to TRBD1 (6 bases). Germline CDR1 LNHDA, CDR2 SQIVND (reference sequence). Trimming took off 10 bases at V and 7 bases at J, with 32 bases between the two ends. The CDR3 covers 19 residues.

This clone was seen once. V is TRBV19 and J is TRBJ2-5; TRBD2 matches at 7 bases. There are 14 residues in the CDR3. The junction had 9 bases not matched to a gene; V was cut back by 8 bases and J by 3 bases. Germline V gene data show CDR1 as LNHDA and CDR2 as SQIVND (reference sequence). The CDR3 loop reads CASRIRRGEETQYF. The CDR3 nucleotides read TGTGCCAGTCGGATTCGACGGGGGGAAGAGACCCAGTACTTC.

The V gene is TRBV28, the J gene TRBJ2-7; weak D call: TRBD1 (5 bases). This CDR3 region has 15 residues. The germline gives CDR1 MDHEN, CDR2 SYDVKM. The V gene lost 6 bases and the J gene lost 2 bases, with 17 bases spanning the gap. CDR3 residues: CASSLQGRTAYEQYF. The CDR3 DNA reads TGTGCCAGCAGCCTTCAGGGAAGGACCGCCTACGAGCAGTACTTC.

V is TRBV18 and J is TRBJ1-6; possibly TRBD1 for D (5 bases). This CDR3 spans 14 amino acids. The germline V and J ends were trimmed by 4 bases and 8 bases, with 12 bases remaining between them. From germline, CDR1 is KGHSH and CDR2 LQKENI. CDR3 in amino acids: CASSRATEDSPLHF. The DNA for the CDR3 is TGTGCCAGCTCACGGGCGACAGAGGATTCACCCCTCCACTTT. The complete variable domain, with remaining parts taken from reference TRBV18 and TRBJ1-6, reads NAGVMQNPRHLVRRRGQEARLRCSPMKGHSHVYWYRQLPEEGLKFMVYLQKENIIDESGMPKERFSAEFPKEGPSILRIQQVVRGDSAAYFCASSRATEDSPLHFGNGTRLTVT.

The chain uses TRBV9 and TRBJ2-1; the D gene is possibly TRBD2 (5 bases). There are 16 residues in the CDR3. From germline, CDR1 is SGDLS and CDR2 YYNGEE. Trimming shortened V by 3 bases and J by 5 bases, and 18 bases separated the two germline ends. Here the CDR3 reads CASSAFSATKDNEQFF. In DNA form, the CDR3 reads TGTGCCAGCAGCGCGTTTAGCGCTACTAAGGACAATGAGCAGTTCTTC.

The J gene is TRBJ1-4, the V gene TRBV14; D unclear. Trimming left V 0 bases short and J 6 bases short, with 14 bases between. CDR3 length equals 16 residues. Per germline, CDR1 SGHDN and CDR2 FVKESK. The CDR3 region has the DNA TGTGCCAGCAGCCAAGAAAGTTGTCAGGCCCATGAAAAACTGTTTTTT. This encodes CASSQESCQAHEKLFF.

This chain uses TRBV27 with TRBJ2-7, with 9 positions matching TRBD1. There are 14 residues in the CDR3. Germline CDR1 MNHEY, CDR2 SMNVEV (reference sequence). J was trimmed by 6 bases and V by 5 bases; bases with no gene match: 8. The CDR3 here is CASSPTGTGSEQYF. CDR3 bases: TGTGCCAGCAGTCCCACCGGGACAGGGAGCGAGCAGTACTTC.

The chain couples TRBV18 to TRBJ1-5; D is undetermined. Germline V gene lookup returns CDR1 KGHSH and CDR2 LQKENI. The CDR3 loop spans 15 amino acids. V was pared by 6 bases and J by 4 bases, with 16 bases between. This CDR3 reads CASSPRREGNQPQHF. CDR3 nucleotides: TGTGCCAGCTCCCCCCGTAGGGAGGGTAATCAGCCCCAGCATTTT.

The chain links TRBV25-1 to TRBJ1-6; possibly TRBD1 for D (5 bases). In germline, CDR1 is MGHDK, CDR2 SYGVNS. The CDR3 loop spans 15 amino acids. Trimming shortened V by 8 bases and J by 8 bases, and 19 bases separated the two germline ends. The CDR3 protein is CASGGAGSFDSPLHF. For the CDR3, the DNA is TGTGCCAGCGGAGGGGCAGGGAGTTTTGATTCACCCCTCCACTTT.

The chain recombines TRBV3-1 (or the pseudogene TRBV3-2) with TRBJ2-1, with 7 nucleotides matching TRBD2. The CDR3 extends over 17 amino acids. The germline V gene encodes CDR1 LGHDT and CDR2 YNNKEL (reference sequence). Trimming removed 0 bases from V and 4 bases from J; junction bases left unmatched: 9. The CDR3 DNA sequence: TGTGCCAGCAGCCAAGAAGGTGGGCTAGCGGCTTACAATGAGCAGTTCTTC. This encodes CASSQEGGLAAYNEQFF.

This chain joins TRBV30 and TRBJ1-2; 7 positions agree with TRBD1. Looked up from germline, CDR1 is GTSNPN and CDR2 is SVGIG (reference sequence). Germline trimming cut 5 bases from V and 8 bases from J; bases unmatched to any gene: 8. The CDR3 loop spans 12 amino acids. The CDR3 DNA follows: TGTGCCTGGGACCTCAGGGGACAGGGCTACACCTTC. The encoded protein is CAWDLRGQGYTF.

V usage is TRBV28 and J usage is TRBJ1-2, with a tentative D call TRBD1 (6 bases). This CDR3 is built from 12 residues. CDR1 MDHEN and CDR2 SYDVKM come from the germline V gene. Trimming cost V 9 bases and J 7 bases, with 15 bases left between them. The CDR3 loop reads CASTRRGGGYTF. CDR3 in DNA: TGTGCCAGTACCCGCAGGGGCGGTGGCTACACCTTC.

V usage is TRBV30 and J usage is TRBJ1-2; 10 nucleotides match TRBD1. The germline CDR1 and CDR2 sequences are GTSNPN and SVGIG (reference sequence). V gave up 3 bases and J gave up 6 bases; unmatched junction bases: 1. This CDR3 region has 12 residues. CDR3 sequence reads: CAWSGTGDGYTF. CDR3 DNA: TGTGCCTGGAGCGGGACAGGGGATGGCTACACCTTC.

V and J are TRBV12-1 and TRBJ1-5; the table's D gene call, TRBD1, was not cross checked with the DNA. TRBV12-1 is labeled a pseudogene. CDR3 size: 18 residues. CDR3 sequence (DNA): TGTGCCACTCCCCGCGGTCCGGGACACAAGAATAGCAATCAGCCCCAGCATTTT. It is translated as CATPRGPGHKNSNQPQHF.

This chain uses TRBV20-1 with TRBJ2-5; D unresolved. V shed 3 bases and J shed 4 bases, with 12 bases lying between them. The CDR3 is 13 residues long. The germline CDR1 and CDR2 sequences are DFQATT and SNEGSKA (reference sequence). The CDR3 DNA reads as TGCAGTGCTAGTGACCAGGCCAGAGAGACCCAGTACTTC. Residues: CSASDQARETQYF.

The chain has TRBV11-3 and TRBJ1-1; TRBD1 might be the D (5 bases). This CDR3 has 14 amino acids. V gave up 6 bases and J gave up 0 bases, with 11 bases separating them. Germline V CDR1 and CDR2: SGHNT, YENEEA. In nucleotides, the CDR3 is TGTGCCAGCAGTTTTGACAGCATGAACACTGAAGCTTTCTTT. Translated: CASSFDSMNTEAFF.

The V call is TRBV28, the J call TRBJ1-5; 10 bases match TRBD1. The CDR3 length is 15 residues. Unmatched junction bases numbered 9, after V lost 6 bases and J lost 7 bases. Per the germline V gene, CDR1 is MDHEN and CDR2 is SYDVKM. CDR3: CASRPHDRGHQPQHF. The CDR3 coding sequence is TGTGCCAGCAGACCTCACGACAGGGGGCACCAGCCCCAGCATTTT.

J is TRBJ2-3 and V is TRBV11-3; 10 bases line up with TRBD2. The CDR3 runs 15 residues. V lost 5 bases, J lost 11 bases, and 13 bases stayed unmatched. Germline V gene lookup returns CDR1 SGHNT and CDR2 YENEEA. CDR3 sequence: CASSPGTSVLEGQYF. As DNA, the CDR3 is TGTGCCAGCAGCCCAGGGACTAGCGTTCTGGAAGGGCAGTATTTT.

V gene TRBV29-1 combines with J gene TRBJ2-2, with a possible D match to TRBD2 (6 bases). Trimming stripped 6 bases from V and 2 bases from J, with 7 bases between. The CDR3 spans 12 residues. Germline lookup yields CDR1 SQVTM and CDR2 ANQGSEA. CDR3 residues: CSVGLNTGELFF. As DNA, the CDR3 is TGCAGCGTGGGACTCAACACCGGGGAGCTGTTTTTT.

V usage is TRBV5-4 and J usage is TRBJ1-2; 10 bases are shared with TRBD1. Trimming cost V 4 bases and J 4 bases; bases outside gene matches: 4. The CDR3 has 14 amino acids. Germline V gene lookup returns CDR1 SGHNT and CDR2 YYREEE (reference sequence). The CDR3 sequence is CASSGTGAPYGYTF. The CDR3 nucleotides read TGTGCCAGCAGCGGGACAGGGGCCCCCTATGGCTACACCTTC.

CDR3 sequence (DNA): TGTGCCAGCAGTTACCACGGTGCCAATCAGCCCCAGCATTTT. As protein: CASSYHGANQPQHF. The rearrangement uses TRBV6-5 and TRBJ1-5; D gene ambiguous. The length of the CDR3 is 14 residues. Germline-derived CDR1 and CDR2 are MNHEY and SVGAGI. Trimming cost V 2 bases and J 3 bases, with 8 bases left between them.

A single count supports this clone. The DNA of the CDR3 is TGTGCCAGCAGCGTCCGGGACAGAACCTACGAGCAGTACTTC. The encoded protein is CASSVRDRTYEQYF. The rearrangement joins TRBV7-9 to TRBJ2-7; 7 nucleotides line up with TRBD1. V lost 5 bases, J lost 2 bases, and 6 bases stayed unmatched. The germline CDR1 and CDR2 sequences are SEHNR and FQNEAQ (reference sequence). The CDR3 sequence is 14 residues long.

The J gene is TRBJ1-1, the V gene TRBV4-2; D is unresolved. Trimming pared 0 bases from V and 1 base from J, leaving 18 bases between. This CDR3 is 18 amino acids long. Germline CDR1 and CDR2: LGHNA and YNFKEQ. The CDR3 nucleotides read TGTGCCAGCAGCCAAGAATTGGTACGGTGGAGCGAGAACACTGAAGCTTTCTTT. Translating it yields CASSQELVRWSENTEAFF.

This clone showed up just a few times. The rearrangement links TRBV3-1 (or the pseudogene TRBV3-2) to TRBJ1-6, with D unclear. The germline V and J ends were trimmed by 4 bases and 9 bases, with 13 bases remaining between them. Looked up from germline, CDR1 is LGHDT and CDR2 is YNNKEL (reference sequence). The CDR3 consists of 14 residues. CDR3 amino acids: CASSLRQLSSPLHF. CDR3 DNA: TGTGCCAGCAGCCTCCGACAATTATCTTCACCCCTCCACTTT.

The chain is built from TRBV28 and TRBJ2-7; tentative D call: TRBD1 (6 bases). Looked up from germline, CDR1 is MDHEN and CDR2 is SYDVKM. The CDR3 is 15 amino acids. V was pared by 5 bases and J by 1 base, with 15 bases between. In nucleotides, the CDR3 is TGTGCCAGCAGTCCCCCCGGACAGAGATCCTACGAGCAGTACTTC. Protein sequence: CASSPPGQRSYEQYF.

The V gene is TRBV6-1, the J gene TRBJ2-1; the D is unclear. The CDR3 loop spans 13 amino acids. CDR1 and CDR2 from the germline V gene are MNHNS and SASEGT. The ends were cut back, 1 base at V and 7 bases at J, with 8 bases in the middle. CDR3 sequence: CASSEVVANEQFF. CDR3 DNA: TGTGCCAGCAGTGAAGTAGTAGCAAATGAGCAGTTCTTC.

The chain has TRBV5-1 and TRBJ2-3, with D hard to call. This CDR3 contains 14 residues. The V and J ends lost 0 bases and 0 bases respectively, with 5 bases between them. In germline, CDR1 is SGHRS, CDR2 YFSETQ. The CDR3 DNA reads TGCGCCAGCAGCTTGGGTATAAGCACAGATACGCAGTATTTT. Translating gives CASSLGISTDTQYF.